This is a list of T cell receptor beta chains from one sample in a study of cytomegalovirus exposure and HLA in healthy donors. Profiled with immunoSEQ multiplex PCR; TCRdb holds only in-frame clones, not every one. This sample yields 150,000 to 160,000 clones, of which roughly 77% are seen a single time; less than 10% belongs to the top ten. Specimen: PBMCs. These receptors all stem from a man between 25 and 39 years old in good health and CMV-seropositive. Both conserved end residues are part of each CDR3. D genes are given only for firm matches. Only part of the rows carry a size: once, few, many, or a class if the clone is expanded.

j_call cdr3_length clone_size d_call v_call cdr3_aa cdr3_nt
TRBJ2-7 14 NA NA TRBV27 CASSPYVGTYEQYF TGTGCCAGCAGTCCCTACGTCGGGACCTACGAGCAGTACTTC
TRBJ1-2 16 NA TRBD1 TRBV5-1 CASSLAGTGGGKVYTF TGCGCCAGCAGCTTGGCCGGGACAGGGGGCGGTAAGGTCTACACCTTC
TRBJ1-1 13 NA NA TRBV18 CASSPLEDTEAFF TGTGCCAGCTCACCCCTGGAGGACACTGAAGCTTTCTTT
TRBJ2-6 17 few NA TRBV4-3 CASSPGGVSSGANVLTF TGCGCCAGCAGCCCCGGGGGAGTGAGCTCTGGGGCCAACGTCCTGACTTTC
TRBJ2-3 13 NA NA TRBV10-3 CAISGELADTQYF TGTGCCATCAGTGGGGAGTTGGCAGATACGCAGTATTTT
TRBJ2-2 15 few NA TRBV6-6 CASSVGGFNTGELFF TGTGCCAGCAGCGTTGGGGGCTTCAACACCGGGGAGCTGTTTTTT
TRBJ2-6 16 NA TRBD1 TRBV19 CASSPSTGAGANVLTF TGTGCCAGTAGTCCCTCCACAGGGGCTGGGGCCAACGTCCTGACTTTC
TRBJ2-7 17 few NA TRBV21-1 CASSKEGRGTGGFEQYF TGTGCCAGCAGCAAAGAGGGGCGGGGGACAGGGGGCTTCGAGCAGTACTTC
TRBJ1-5 13 NA NA TRBV30 CACSGSFNQPQHF TGTGCCTGTAGCGGGTCCTTCAATCAGCCCCAGCATTTT
TRBJ2-1 14 NA NA TRBV10-3 CAITGSGIYNEQFF TGTGCCATCACGGGAAGCGGAATCTACAATGAGCAGTTCTTC
TRBJ1-1 14 NA TRBD1 TRBV6-1 CASNLQGASTEAFF TGTGCCAGCAATTTACAGGGGGCCAGCACTGAAGCTTTCTTT
TRBJ1-6 14 few TRBD1 TRBV6-5 CASADRAINSPLHF TGTGCCAGCGCGGACAGGGCCATTAATTCACCCCTCCACTTT
TRBJ1-4 13 NA NA TRBV10-3 CAARQVANEKLFF TGTGCCGCCCGACAGGTAGCAAATGAAAAACTGTTTTTT
TRBJ1-1 15 NA NA TRBV9 CASSSDGSADTEAFF TGTGCCAGCAGCTCCGACGGGTCGGCGGACACTGAAGCTTTCTTT
TRBJ1-1 12 NA TRBD1 TRBV4-1 CASSQEGQKAFF TGCGCCAGCAGCCAAGAGGGACAGAAAGCTTTCTTT
TRBJ2-5 12 NA NA TRBV14 CASSLFGETQYF TGTGCCAGCAGCCTTTTCGGGGAGACCCAGTACTTC
TRBJ2-1 14 once TRBD2 TRBV11-2 CASSSQREGNEQFF TGTGCCAGCAGCTCCCAGCGGGAGGGGAATGAGCAGTTCTTC
TRBJ2-2 13 once NA TRBV10-3 CAIKRGNTGELFF TGTGCCATCAAACGGGGGAACACCGGGGAGCTGTTTTTT
TRBJ2-5 14 NA NA TRBV7-6 CASSSGGGIETQYF TGTGCCAGCAGCTCAGGAGGAGGGATCGAGACCCAGTACTTC
TRBJ1-6 19 NA NA TRBV4-2 CASSQDGARGYAYNSPLHF TGTGCCAGCAGCCAAGATGGGGCCCGGGGGTATGCCTATAATTCACCCCTCCACTTT
TRBJ1-1 12 NA TRBD1 TRBV5-1 CASSSTRGLAFF TGCGCCAGCAGCTCTACCAGGGGGCTCGCTTTCTTT
TRBJ1-4 17 NA NA TRBV27 CASSFGTGSGTNEKLFF TGTGCCAGCAGTTTCGGTACAGGGTCGGGAACTAATGAAAAACTGTTTTTT
TRBJ1-2 12 NA NA TRBV6-5 CASTGRQDGYTF TGTGCCAGCACCGGGCGACAGGATGGCTACACCTTC
TRBJ2-4 16 NA NA TRBV6-5 CASSYSERLAKNIQYF TGTGCCAGCAGTTACTCGGAGCGTCTAGCCAAAAACATTCAGTACTTC
TRBJ1-5 15 NA NA TRBV6-5 CASSSTGLGNQPQHF TGTGCCAGCAGTTCTACAGGGTTGGGCAATCAGCCCCAGCATTTT
TRBJ2-3 14 NA NA TRBV10-1 CASSESGGTDTQYF TGCGCCAGCAGTGAGTCGGGAGGCACAGATACGCAGTATTTT
TRBJ1-5 13 NA NA TRBV5-8 CASSSGRNQPQHF TGTGCCAGCAGCTCCGGGAGGAATCAGCCCCAGCATTTT
TRBJ2-5 15 NA TRBD2 TRBV7-7 CASSLGLAGGETQYF TGTGCCAGCAGCTTAGGACTAGCGGGGGGGGAGACCCAGTACTTC
TRBJ2-3 15 NA NA TRBV12-5 CASGLGTGSTDTQYF TGTGCTAGTGGTTTGGGAACAGGGAGCACAGATACGCAGTATTTT
TRBJ1-5 14 NA TRBD1 TRBV30 CAWSPGQGNQPQHF TGTGCCTGGAGCCCGGGACAGGGCAATCAGCCCCAGCATTTT
TRBJ2-3 14 NA NA TRBV5-1 CASSLSSGTDTQYF TGCGCCAGCAGCCTCAGTTCTGGCACAGATACGCAGTATTTT
TRBJ2-3 13 NA NA TRBV9 CASSVGRADTQYF TGTGCCAGCAGCGTAGGGAGGGCGGATACGCAGTATTTT
TRBJ2-2 13 NA NA TRBV11-3 CASSSGVTGELFF TGTGCCAGCAGCTCAGGGGTTACCGGGGAGCTGTTTTTT
TRBJ1-2 11 NA TRBD1 TRBV20-1 CSATDRGFDTF TGCAGTGCTACAGACAGGGGGTTCGACACCTTC
TRBJ2-3 14 NA NA TRBV9 CASSVDGASDTQYF TGTGCCAGCAGCGTAGATGGGGCCTCAGATACGCAGTATTTT
TRBJ1-2 13 NA TRBD1 TRBV12-5 CASAPGDREGYTF TGTGCTAGCGCTCCGGGGGACAGGGAAGGCTACACCTTC
TRBJ2-3 15 NA NA TRBV27 CASSLFDRATDTQYF TGTGCCAGCAGTTTATTTGACAGAGCCACAGATACGCAGTATTTT
TRBJ2-1 14 NA NA TRBV11-2 CASSLGAGGNEQFF TGTGCCAGCAGCTTAGGCGCTGGGGGGAATGAGCAGTTCTTC
TRBJ1-1 11 once NA TRBV6-5 CASRSTGEAFF TGTGCCAGCAGATCAACGGGTGAAGCTTTCTTT
TRBJ2-7 13 NA NA TRBV9 CASSPAGDFVQYF TGTGCCAGCAGCCCCGCTGGAGACTTTGTGCAGTACTTC
TRBJ2-1 17 NA TRBD2 TRBV5-1 CASSFRTSGSTYNEQFF TGCGCCAGCAGCTTCCGGACTAGCGGGAGTACCTACAATGAGCAGTTCTTC
TRBJ1-1 12 NA TRBD1 TRBV28 CASSLGTGGAFF TGTGCCAGCAGTTTGGGGACAGGTGGAGCTTTCTTT
TRBJ1-1 18 NA TRBD1 TRBV9 CASSSGLLKGAPNTEAFF TGTGCCAGCAGCTCCGGCCTGCTAAAGGGGGCCCCGAACACTGAAGCTTTCTTT
TRBJ2-7 12 NA NA TRBV18 CASSPDNYEQYF TGTGCCAGCTCACCCGACAACTACGAGCAGTACTTC
TRBJ2-7 12 once NA TRBV29-1 CSVGSEYYGQYF TGCAGCGTTGGCAGTGAATACTACGGGCAGTACTTC
TRBJ1-5 14 NA NA TRBV27 CASSPLPGNQPQHF TGTGCCAGCAGTCCCCTCCCTGGCAATCAGCCCCAGCATTTT
TRBJ2-2 16 NA TRBD1 TRBV7-3 CASSTGQGGVTGELFF TGTGCCAGCAGCACCGGACAGGGGGGAGTCACCGGGGAGCTGTTTTTT
TRBJ2-7 13 NA NA TRBV28 CASSPPDFYEQYF TGTGCCAGCAGTCCCCCCGACTTCTACGAGCAGTACTTC
TRBJ1-1 14 NA TRBD1 TRBV7-2 CASSSGQEDSEAFF TGTGCCAGCAGCTCGGGACAGGAAGACTCTGAAGCTTTCTTT
TRBJ1-1 17 NA TRBD1 TRBV19 CASRSRGGTGDSTEAFF TGTGCCAGTAGATCAAGAGGGGGGACAGGGGACAGCACTGAAGCTTTCTTT
TRBJ1-3 14 NA NA TRBV5-5 CASSTGISGNTIYF TGTGCCAGCAGCACCGGGATCTCTGGAAACACCATATATTTT
TRBJ2-5 14 NA TRBD1 TRBV15 CATSRTGGQETQYF TGTGCCACCAGCAGAACAGGGGGTCAAGAGACCCAGTACTTC
TRBJ2-3 15 NA TRBD2 TRBV14 CASSRASGYTDTQYF TGTGCCAGCAGTCGGGCTAGCGGTTACACAGATACGCAGTATTTT
TRBJ1-4 18 NA NA TRBV14 CASSQEPPYIQGREKLFF TGTGCCAGCAGCCAAGAACCCCCCTATATACAGGGCCGAGAAAAACTGTTTTTT